Shown below are 25 T cell receptor beta chains from a single sample sequenced in a study of blood T cell repertoires in COVID-19. Data came from immunoSEQ multiplex PCR; TCRdb stores just in-frame clones and leaves some out. The sample has over 250,000 clones; 75% to 90% are singletons. The sample taken for sequencing was peripheral blood. The receptors derive from a woman in her sixties or seventies with COVID-19, enrolled during active disease.

The chain links TRBV28 to TRBJ1-6; TRBD1 matches 7 bases. The CDR3 sequence is 14 residues long. V lost 10 bases to trimming and J lost 11 bases; unmatched junction nucleotides: 14. CDR1 and CDR2 (germline): MDHEN, SYDVKM. The CDR3, as DNA: TGTGCCACCACACAGGGGACCCCCGCCCCACCCCTCCACTTT. It codes for CATTQGTPAPPLHF.

The chain combines TRBV5-6 with TRBJ2-1, with 7 nucleotides matching TRBD1. Trimming at V came to 4 bases and at J to 3 bases, leaving 10 bases not matched to a gene. Germline V lookup: CDR1 SGHDT, CDR2 YYEEEE. The length of the CDR3 is 16 residues. For the CDR3, the DNA is TGTGCCAGCAGCCCATACAGGGGTTCCGTCTACAATGAGCAGTTCTTC. As protein: CASSPYRGSVYNEQFF.

The chain recombines TRBV30 with TRBJ1-1; D gene ambiguous. Germline CDR1 and CDR2: GTSNPN and SVGIG (reference sequence). This CDR3 is 13 amino acids long. Trimming cost V 1 base and J 2 bases, with 8 bases left between them. CDR3 residues: CAWSGNSNTEAFF. The DNA of the CDR3 is TGTGCCTGGAGTGGGAACAGCAACACTGAAGCTTTCTTT.

This clone appeared a few times. This CDR3 is CATSQSASEGGKQYF. DNA of the CDR3: TGTGCCACCAGTCAGTCGGCTAGTGAAGGAGGGAAGCAGTACTTC. The chain is built from TRBV24-1 and TRBJ2-7; D perhaps matches TRBD2 (6 bases). The CDR3 is 15 amino acids. The V end lost 6 bases, the J end lost 8 bases, and 22 bases lay between the germline ends. Looked up from germline, CDR1 is KGHDR and CDR2 is SFDVKD.

This sequence joins TRBV3-1 (or the pseudogene TRBV3-2) and TRBJ1-1, with D possibly matching TRBD1 (6 bases). Germline lookup yields CDR1 LGHDT and CDR2 YNNKEL (reference sequence). Trimming left V 6 bases short and J 2 bases short, with 22 bases between. The CDR3 spans 17 residues. CDR3 sequence (DNA): TGTGCCAGCAGACCACAGACTACAGGGTATTTCAACACTGAAGCTTTCTTT. Residues: CASRPQTTGYFNTEAFF.

The V call is TRBV18, the J call TRBJ1-1; 7 nucleotides match TRBD1. The CDR3 consists of 16 residues. The junction had 10 bases not matched to a gene; V was cut back by 6 bases and J by 0 bases. In germline, CDR1 is KGHSH, CDR2 LQKENI. The CDR3 here is CASSTGQIPMNTEAFF. As DNA, the CDR3 is TGTGCCAGCTCTACGGGACAGATTCCCATGAACACTGAAGCTTTCTTT.

The V call is TRBV6-1, the J call TRBJ1-5; D is uncertain. Germline V lookup: CDR1 MNHNS, CDR2 SASEGT. CDR3 length: 14 residues. Deletions cut 2 bases from V and 1 base from J, with 6 bases between. CDR3 sequence reads: CASSELVSNQPQHF. The CDR3 DNA reads TGTGCCAGCAGTGAACTCGTCAGCAATCAGCCCCAGCATTTT.

The chain uses TRBV25-1 and TRBJ2-1, with 9 bases that match TRBD2. V lost 7 bases and J lost 5; bases outside the gene matches: 6. The CDR3 is 14 residues long. Germline V gives CDR1 MGHDK, CDR2 SYGVNS. This CDR3 reads CASKASGINNEQFF. The DNA of the CDR3 is TGTGCCAGCAAAGCTAGCGGGATCAACAATGAGCAGTTCTTC.

V usage is TRBV28 and J usage is TRBJ1-5; 7 bases align to TRBD1. V lost 5 bases, J lost 5 bases, and 6 bases stayed unmatched. The CDR3 is 14 residues long. Germline V CDR1 and CDR2: MDHEN, SYDVKM. The CDR3 DNA is TGTGCCAGCAGTAACAGGGGACCCCATCAGCCCCAGCATTTT. It translates to CASSNRGPHQPQHF.

The rearrangement uses TRBV7-9 and TRBJ1-1, with 8 bases aligning to TRBD1. Germline values: CDR1 SEHNR, CDR2 FQNEAQ (reference sequence). V shed 1 base, J shed 1 base, and the junction held 2 bases outside the gene matches. The CDR3 totals 15 residues. This CDR3 reads CASSLEGQGNTEAFF. In DNA form, the CDR3 reads TGTGCCAGCAGCTTAGAAGGACAGGGGAACACTGAAGCTTTCTTT.

This chain uses TRBV14 with TRBJ1-4; maybe TRBD1 (6 bases). The CDR3 length is 15 residues. Germline CDR1 reads SGHDN; CDR2 reads FVKESK. Trimming left V 4 bases short and J 3 bases short, with 12 bases between. The CDR3, as DNA: TGTGCCAGCAGCCCTCAGGGGTTGGCTAATGAAAAACTGTTTTTT. It is translated as CASSPQGLANEKLFF.

The rearrangement joins TRBV24-1 to TRBJ1-2; possibly TRBD1 for D (6 bases). Trimming left V 4 bases short and J 8 bases short, with 16 bases between. Germline values: CDR1 KGHDR, CDR2 SFDVKD. This CDR3 spans 14 amino acids. DNA for the CDR3: TGTGCCACCAGTGACCGTACGGGACAAGGCGGCTACACCTTC. Translation gives CATSDRTGQGGYTF.

The V gene is TRBV11-1, the J gene TRBJ2-1; TRBD2 agrees at 9 bases. Germline trimming cut 5 bases from V and 0 bases from J; bases unmatched to any gene: 2. The germline V gene has CDR1 SGHAT and CDR2 FQDESV (reference sequence). The CDR3 covers 15 residues. The CDR3 loop reads CASSRTSVSYNEQFF. The CDR3 region has the DNA TGTGCCAGCAGCCGGACTAGCGTCTCCTACAATGAGCAGTTCTTC.

V gene TRBV4-2 combines with J gene TRBJ2-1, with unresolved D. Germline-derived CDR1 and CDR2 are LGHNA and YNFKEQ. V was cut by 4 bases and J by 6 bases, with 22 bases left in between. This CDR3 contains 17 residues. The CDR3 here is CASSPRWATLTSNEQFF. CDR3 DNA sequence: TGTGCCAGCAGCCCACGGTGGGCCACTCTGACAAGCAATGAGCAGTTCTTC.

The V gene is TRBV15, the J gene TRBJ1-1; 8 bases fit TRBD1. This CDR3 spans 19 amino acids. Trimming at V came to 1 base and at J to 5 bases, leaving 18 bases not matched to a gene. The V gene's germline CDR1 is LNHNV and CDR2 YYDKDF (reference sequence). The CDR3 loop is CATSRAGDGDRTIWTEAFF. The CDR3 coding sequence is TGTGCCACCAGCAGAGCCGGCGATGGGGACAGGACTATTTGGACTGAAGCTTTCTTT.

This clone was seen a handful of times. In nucleotides, the CDR3 is TGTGCCAGCTCACCACCTTACAGGGCCTATGGCTACACCTTC. It is translated as CASSPPYRAYGYTF. V usage is TRBV18 and J usage is TRBJ1-2; TRBD1 might be the D (6 bases). Trimming took 0 bases from V and 4 from J, leaving 9 bases between them. Germline values: CDR1 KGHSH, CDR2 LQKENI. The CDR3 loop spans 14 amino acids.

J is TRBJ1-6 and V is TRBV11-3; 8 bases map to TRBD1. Trimming took 2 bases from V and 10 from J; bases not matched to a gene: 7. The CDR3 covers 15 residues. CDR1 and CDR2 from the germline V gene are SGHNT and YENEEA. CDR3 bases: TGTGCCAGCAGCTTATCGATACAGGGGGAATCACCCCTCCACTTT. Translating gives CASSLSIQGESPLHF. The full variable domain, completed using reference TRBV11-3 and TRBJ1-6, is EAGVVQSPRYKIIEKKQPVAFWCNPISGHNTLYWYLQNLGQGPELLIRYENEEAVDDSQLPKDRFSAERLKGVDSTLKIQPAELGDSAVYLCASSLSIQGESPLHFGNGTRLTVT.

The J gene is TRBJ2-7, the V gene TRBV6-5, with a weak D call TRBD2 (6 bases). The CDR3 totals 14 residues. Germline V CDR1 and CDR2: MNHEY, SVGAGI. V lost 6 bases and J lost 0, with 12 bases in between. CDR3 DNA: TGTGCCAGCAGACGTCCGGGACTCTCCTACGAGCAGTACTTC. Protein sequence: CASRRPGLSYEQYF.

This clone showed up just a few times. The chain is built from TRBV9 and TRBJ2-1; TRBD1 matches at 9 bases. CDR1 is SGDLS, CDR2 YYNGEE, per germline. The CDR3 is 15 amino acids. Trimming removed 4 bases from V and 3 bases from J; junction bases left unmatched: 5. The CDR3 DNA sequence: TGTGCCAGCAGCAAGGGACAGGGCTACTACAATGAGCAGTTCTTC. This translates into CASSKGQGYYNEQFF. The complete variable domain, with remaining parts taken from reference TRBV9 and TRBJ2-1, reads DSGVTQTPKHLITATGQRVTLRCSPRSGDLSVYWYQQSLDQGLQFLIQYYNGEERAKGNILERFSAQQFPDLHSELNLSSLELGDSALYFCASSKGQGYYNEQFFGPGTRLTVL.

The rearrangement links TRBV4-1 to TRBJ2-7, with no clear D. Trimming pared 1 base from V and 2 bases from J, leaving 12 bases between. CDR3 length: 15 residues. Looked up from germline, CDR1 is MGHRA and CDR2 is YSYEKL. The CDR3 DNA follows: TGCGCCAGCAGCCAAGGTAGTCAGGCCACCTACGAGCAGTACTTC. Translating gives CASSQGSQATYEQYF.

The chain joins TRBV6-2 or TRBV6-3 to TRBJ1-1; TRBD1 agrees at 8 bases. CDR3 length equals 15 residues. From germline, CDR1 is MNHEY and CDR2 SVGEGT. The V segment lost 6 bases and the J segment 3 bases; nucleotides outside the gene matches: 9. The CDR3 sequence is CASSEQGAGDTEAFF. CDR3 bases: TGTGCCAGCAGCGAGCAGGGGGCGGGCGACACTGAAGCTTTCTTT.

This clone was picked up one time. CDR3 residues: CASSSQRVGQNIQYF. DNA of the CDR3: TGTGCCAGCAGCTCTCAGCGGGTTGGACAAAACATTCAGTACTTC. The chain uses TRBV7-2 and TRBJ2-4, with a weak D call TRBD2 (6 bases). Trimming removed 4 bases from V and 5 bases from J, with 15 bases in between. The germline V gene encodes CDR1 SGHTA and CDR2 FQGNSA. CDR3 size: 15 residues. The full variable domain, its missing parts supplied by reference TRBV7-2 and TRBJ2-4, is GAGVSQSPSNKVTEKGKDVELRCDPISGHTALYWYRQSLGQGLEFLIYFQGNSAPDKSGLPSDRFSAERTGGSVSTLTIQRTQQEDSAVYLCASSSQRVGQNIQYFGAGTRLSVL.

The V call is TRBV3-1 (or the pseudogene TRBV3-2), the J call TRBJ1-5; TRBD1 aligns across 9 bases. J gave up 5 bases and V 5 bases, and 4 bases lay outside the gene matches. The CDR3 extends over 14 amino acids. Germline V lookup: CDR1 LGHDT, CDR2 YNNKEL (reference sequence). CDR3 protein: CASSKGQGDQPQHF. The CDR3 DNA reads as TGTGCCAGCAGCAAGGGACAGGGTGATCAGCCCCAGCATTTT.

The rearrangement links TRBV18 to TRBJ2-1, with 9 bases fitting TRBD2. Trimming at V came to 0 bases and at J to 7 bases, leaving 4 bases not matched to a gene. The V gene's germline CDR1 is KGHSH and CDR2 LQKENI. The length of the CDR3 is 15 residues. CDR3 nucleotides: TGTGCCAGCTCACCACCTAGCGGGAGTCAAAATGAGCAGTTCTTC. Translating it yields CASSPPSGSQNEQFF.

V gene TRBV7-8 combines with J gene TRBJ1-2; 8 bases agree with TRBD1. The germline CDR1 and CDR2 sequences are SGHVS and FQNEAQ. Trimming took 3 bases from V and 12 from J; bases not matched to a gene: 12. The CDR3 totals 14 residues. The chain's CDR3 is CASSFRDRPEHNTF. As DNA, the CDR3 is TGTGCCAGCAGCTTCCGGGACAGGCCCGAACACAACACCTTC.